This note documents a single TCR beta chain sequence. TCRdb reanalysed the 5' RACE reads using MiXCR and keeps one entry per CDR3 protein. The sample includes 40,000 to 60,000 distinct CDR3 sequences, approximately 20% of them seen just once. The sample originates from a study of chronic HIV infection and antiretroviral therapy. Sequenced: peripheral blood. The origin of this receptor is an adult who had HIV and had not received antiretroviral therapy, or was an uninfected healthy control (not recorded which).

CDR3 nucleotide sequence: TGTGCCAGCAGCCCGGGACCCCTGGGCCAGCCCCAGCATTTT. Protein product: CASSPGPLGQPQHF. The genes are TRBV27 and TRBJ1-5, with a weak D call TRBD1 (5 bases). V lost 6 bases, J lost 7 bases, and 16 bases lay in between. Germline CDR1 and CDR2: MNHEY and SMNVEV (reference sequence). This CDR3 has 14 amino acids.